This T cell receptor beta chain originates from a study of OX40 agonist ivuxolimab in advanced cancers. Study information: Hepatocellular carcinoma, melanoma, renal cell or head and neck cancer affected the dose-escalation patients. Patients were roughly 81% male with ages roughly 20 to 90, mean about 60. Study-wide points: More expanded clones were seen, on average, in CD8+ T cells than in CD4+.

Here immunoSEQ multiplex PCR was the method, and the copy in TCRdb shows in-frame clones only, minus some. The sample lists just under 85,000 clones, around 84% occurring once. A remark on this clone: Antigen: not known.

Looked up from germline, CDR1 is SEHNR and CDR2 is FQNEAQ (reference sequence). Trimming removed 5 bases at V and 2 bases at J, with 15 bases between. The CDR3 extends over 15 amino acids. Enrollment shut out patients with autoimmune disease history or systemic immunosuppression. The sequence derives from an adult with an advanced solid tumor such as melanoma, head and neck, liver or kidney cancer. Sequencing used CD4+ or CD8+ T cells sorted from blood, obtained in a trial of the OX40 agonist ivuxolimab. The rearrangement joins TRBV7-9 to TRBJ2-5; D is unresolved. The CDR3 region has the DNA TGTGCCAGCAGCGGCGGAACAGCATATCAAGAGACCCAGTACTTC. This translates into CASSGGTAYQETQYF.